One sample yielded the 16 T cell receptor beta chains listed below, sequenced in a study of cytomegalovirus exposure and HLA in healthy donors. PCR employed 60 Vbeta and 13 Jbeta primers. Clones were read by immunoSEQ multiplex PCR, and TCRdb kept only the in-frame ones, dropping some. The sample includes 150,000 to 200,000 clones, roughly 84% of them seen just once. The sample consisted of PBMCs. The receptor source for this set is a male donor in good health and CMV-seronegative.

This chain uses TRBV5-1 with TRBJ2-7; D perhaps matches TRBD1 (6 bases). Between the trimmed V and J ends, which lost 1 base and 2 bases, there was a span of 16 bases. This CDR3 contains 16 residues. Per germline, CDR1 SGHRS and CDR2 YFSETQ. In DNA, the CDR3 is TGCGCCAGCAGCTTGCATGTCCGGGACATGGCCTACGAGCAGTACTTC. Translated: CASSLHVRDMAYEQYF.

The chain combines TRBV4-1 with TRBJ2-7, with 10 nucleotides matching TRBD2. The germline V gene has CDR1 MGHRA and CDR2 YSYEKL. This CDR3 is 16 amino acids long. The J segment lost 3 bases and the V segment lost 1 base, leaving 6 bases of the junction unmatched. CDR3 sequence: CASSQGETSGNYEQYF. DNA for the CDR3: TGCGCCAGCAGCCAAGGAGAAACTAGCGGGAACTACGAGCAGTACTTC.

The chain links TRBV7-3 to TRBJ2-7; 10 bases map to TRBD1. Looked up from germline, CDR1 is SGHTA and CDR2 is FQGTGA. The CDR3 runs 15 residues. The V and J ends lost 5 bases and 3 bases, in that order; junction bases with no gene match: 7. The chain's CDR3 is CASSAPGQGIYEQYF. The CDR3 bases are TGTGCCAGCAGCGCTCCGGGACAGGGGATCTACGAGCAGTACTTC.

The J gene is TRBJ2-7, the V gene TRBV27; TRBD1 aligns across 10 bases. J gave up 7 bases and V 5 bases, and 11 bases lay outside the gene matches. The CDR3 sequence is 15 residues long. CDR1 and CDR2 (germline): MNHEY, SMNVEV (reference sequence). The CDR3 DNA is TGTGCCAGCAGTGCGACCGGGACAGGGGTTGGGGAGCAGTACTTC. It translates to CASSATGTGVGEQYF.

This rearrangement joins TRBV5-6 to TRBJ2-3, with D possibly TRBD2 on 5 matching bases. Germline values: CDR1 SGHDT, CDR2 YYEEEE. The CDR3 sequence is 15 residues long. Trimming left V 4 bases short and J 0 bases short, with 12 bases between. The CDR3 loop reads CASSPEGGSTDTQYF. CDR3 nucleotides: TGTGCCAGCAGCCCCGAGGGCGGGAGCACAGATACGCAGTATTTT.

The chain links TRBV7-9 to TRBJ2-3; D remains unclear. Trimming stripped 6 bases from V and 4 bases from J, with 14 bases between. CDR1 and CDR2 (germline): SEHNR, FQNEAQ (reference sequence). The CDR3 covers 14 residues. As DNA, the CDR3 is TGTGCCAGCAGTTCACCTACCCGAGCAGATACGCAGTATTTT. It encodes CASSSPTRADTQYF.

V gene TRBV10-1 combines with J gene TRBJ2-2; 15 positions match TRBD2. The germline gives CDR1 WNHNN, CDR2 SYGVQD (reference sequence). CDR3 length: 18 residues. The junction had 5 bases not matched to a gene; V was cut back by 2 bases and J by 4 bases. CDR3: CASSEGLAGGPFTGELFF. The CDR3 DNA reads as TGCGCCAGCAGTGAGGGACTAGCGGGGGGGCCGTTCACCGGGGAGCTGTTTTTT.

To note about this clone: One junction end disagrees with the germline gene, perhaps due to a read error. The chain is built from TRBV7-9 and TRBJ2-7, with 12 bases matching TRBD1. The CDR3 is 16 amino acids. The germline CDR1 and CDR2 sequences are SEHNR and FQNEAQ (reference sequence). CDR3 amino acids: CSSSLGTGGRYHEQYF. The CDR3 region has the DNA TGTTCCAGCAGCCTTGGGACAGGGGGCAGGTACCACGAGCAGTACTTC.

This clone was detected only a few times. V gene TRBV5-4 combines with J gene TRBJ2-7, with 9 bases fitting TRBD1. Germline CDR1 is SGHNT and CDR2 is YYREEE (reference sequence). The CDR3 consists of 14 residues. V was clipped by 3 bases and J by 7 bases; unmatched bases: 8. The CDR3 spells CASSYRDRAGEQYF. As DNA, the CDR3 is TGTGCCAGCAGCTACCGGGACAGGGCTGGGGAGCAGTACTTC.

This chain uses TRBV13 with TRBJ2-3; TRBD1 might be the D (5 bases). The CDR3 consists of 14 residues. Germline lookup yields CDR1 PRHDT and CDR2 FYEKMQ (reference sequence). The V end was cut by 1 base, the J end by 6 bases, with 11 bases between. The CDR3 is CASSLVSSGDTQYF. Here the CDR3 DNA reads TGTGCCAGCAGCTTAGTTTCTTCAGGGGATACGCAGTATTTT.

The chain joins TRBV4-1 to TRBJ2-2; D unclear. CDR1 is MGHRA, CDR2 YSYEKL, per germline. The CDR3 extends over 15 amino acids. V lost 3 bases and J 1 base, leaving 9 bases between the germline ends. The CDR3 is CASSHAAGNTGELFF. CDR3 DNA: TGCGCCAGCAGCCACGCCGCCGGGAACACCGGGGAGCTGTTTTTT.

The V call is TRBV19, the J call TRBJ2-7; 8 positions agree with TRBD1. Germline CDR1 reads LNHDA; CDR2 reads SQIVND (reference sequence). This CDR3 has 15 amino acids. Trimming removed 5 bases from V and 5 bases from J; junction bases left unmatched: 11. CDR3 DNA sequence: TGTGCCAGTAGTTGGACAGGGTCGTATGAAGACGAGCAGTACTTC. It specifies CASSWTGSYEDEQYF.

The gene calls are TRBV5-6 and TRBJ1-4; unclear D gene. CDR1 and CDR2 from the germline V gene are SGHDT and YYEEEE. With 0 bases removed from V and 5 bases from J, the gap between germline ends came to 14 bases. The CDR3 extends over 16 amino acids. This CDR3 reads CASSLDPVEINEKLFF. CDR3 DNA: TGTGCCAGCAGCTTGGATCCGGTGGAGATCAATGAAAAACTGTTTTTT.

The chain couples TRBV27 to TRBJ2-1, with 9 nucleotides matching TRBD1. CDR3 length equals 16 residues. V shed 5 bases and J 6 bases; nucleotides not matched to a gene: 11. Germline CDR1 MNHEY, CDR2 SMNVEV (reference sequence). The CDR3 loop is CASSPTGTGLVNEQFF. The CDR3 DNA follows: TGTGCCAGCAGTCCAACCGGGACAGGGCTTGTCAATGAGCAGTTCTTC.

The rearrangement uses TRBV2 and TRBJ2-1; 7 bases map to TRBD2. The CDR3 runs 12 residues. Germline CDR1 is SNHLY and CDR2 is FYNNEI. J lost 10 bases, V lost 6 bases, and 6 bases had no gene match. The CDR3 sequence is CASRREGEEQFF. CDR3 in DNA: TGTGCCAGCAGGAGGGAGGGTGAAGAGCAGTTCTTC.

This chain uses TRBV6-5 with TRBJ1-5; D remains unclear. This CDR3 contains 14 residues. V dropped 8 bases and J dropped 4 bases, with 15 bases sitting between them. Germline CDR1 is MNHEY and CDR2 is SVGAGI. CDR3 in DNA: TGTGCCAGCGGCGACTCGGCGGTTAATCAGCCCCAGCATTTT. Translation gives CASGDSAVNQPQHF.